The subject of this entry is one TCR beta chain. Noted treatment: around 19 received Ad26.COV2.S at low or high dose, single or two shots; 5 received placebo; per-sample allocation not given. After the first vaccine or placebo injection, samples were drawn on day 63. The germline V gene encodes CDR1 MGHDK and CDR2 SYGVNS. V lost 7 bases, J lost 1 base, and 20 bases lay in between. This CDR3 comprises 18 residues. This sample is part of a study of Ad26.COV2.S vaccination and SARS-CoV-2 variants. Measured with immunoSEQ multiplex PCR; TCRdb has only the in-frame clones, and not every one. The sample has about 350,000 clones; 80% to 90% are singletons.

This clonotype was obtained from a person aged 18-65 years who received the Ad26.COV2.S COVID-19 vaccine or a placebo. This material consisted of peripheral blood, taken in a trial of Ad26.COV2.S vaccine versus placebo. V is TRBV25-1 and J is TRBJ2-6, with D perhaps assigned TRBD1 or TRBD2 (7 bases each). CDR3 residues: CASTMTGRGNSGANVLTF. CDR3 nucleotide sequence: TGTGCCAGCACAATGACAGGGAGGGGAAATTCTGGGGCCAACGTCCTGACTTTC.